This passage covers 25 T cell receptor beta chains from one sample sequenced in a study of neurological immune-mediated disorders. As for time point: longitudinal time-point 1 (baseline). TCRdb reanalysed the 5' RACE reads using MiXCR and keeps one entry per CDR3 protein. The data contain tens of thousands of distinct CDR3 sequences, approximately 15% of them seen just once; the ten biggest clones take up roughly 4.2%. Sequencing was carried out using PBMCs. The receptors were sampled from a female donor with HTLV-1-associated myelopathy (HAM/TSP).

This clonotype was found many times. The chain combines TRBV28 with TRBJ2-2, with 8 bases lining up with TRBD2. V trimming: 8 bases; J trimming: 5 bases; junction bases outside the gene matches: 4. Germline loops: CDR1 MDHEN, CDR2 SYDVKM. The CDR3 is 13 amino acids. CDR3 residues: CASRGGRTGELFF. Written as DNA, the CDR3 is TGTGCCAGCCGGGGGGGCCGTACCGGGGAGCTGTTTTTT.

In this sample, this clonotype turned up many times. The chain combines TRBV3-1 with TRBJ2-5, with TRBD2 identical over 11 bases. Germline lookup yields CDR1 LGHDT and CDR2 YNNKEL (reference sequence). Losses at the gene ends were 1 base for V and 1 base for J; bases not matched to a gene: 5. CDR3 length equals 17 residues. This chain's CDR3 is CASSQGYSGGAQETQYF. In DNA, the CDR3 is TGTGCCAGCAGCCAAGGATATAGCGGGGGGGCCCAAGAGACCCAGTACTTC.

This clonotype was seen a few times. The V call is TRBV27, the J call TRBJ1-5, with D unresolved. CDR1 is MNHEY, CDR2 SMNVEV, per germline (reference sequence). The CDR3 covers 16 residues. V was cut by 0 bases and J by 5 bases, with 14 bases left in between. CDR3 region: CASSLSSPQVDQPQHF. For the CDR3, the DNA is TGTGCCAGCAGTTTATCCTCTCCCCAGGTGGATCAGCCCCAGCATTTT.

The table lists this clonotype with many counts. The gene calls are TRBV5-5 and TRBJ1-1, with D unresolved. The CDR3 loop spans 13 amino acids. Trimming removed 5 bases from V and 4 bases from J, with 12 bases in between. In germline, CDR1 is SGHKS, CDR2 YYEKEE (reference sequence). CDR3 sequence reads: CASSPDRRTEAFF. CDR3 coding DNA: TGTGCCAGCAGTCCCGACCGCCGCACTGAAGCTTTCTTT.

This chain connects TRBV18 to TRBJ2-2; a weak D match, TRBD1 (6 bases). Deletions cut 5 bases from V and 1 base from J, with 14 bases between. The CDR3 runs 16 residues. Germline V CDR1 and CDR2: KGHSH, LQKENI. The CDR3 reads CASSEIRGRNTGELFF. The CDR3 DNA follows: TGTGCCAGCTCAGAGATCAGGGGCCGGAACACCGGGGAGCTGTTTTTT.

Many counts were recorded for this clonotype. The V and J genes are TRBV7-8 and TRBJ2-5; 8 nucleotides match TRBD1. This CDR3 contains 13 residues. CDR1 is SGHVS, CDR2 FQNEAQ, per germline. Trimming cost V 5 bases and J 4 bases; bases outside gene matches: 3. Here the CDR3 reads CASSLGQGETQYF. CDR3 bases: TGTGCCAGCAGCCTCGGACAGGGAGAGACCCAGTACTTC.

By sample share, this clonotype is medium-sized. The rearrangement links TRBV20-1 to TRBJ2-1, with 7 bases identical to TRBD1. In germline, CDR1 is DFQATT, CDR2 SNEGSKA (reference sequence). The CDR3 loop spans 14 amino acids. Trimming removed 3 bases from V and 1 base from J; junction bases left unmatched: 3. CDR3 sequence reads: CSASLGQSYNEQFF. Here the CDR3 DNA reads TGCAGTGCTAGTCTGGGACAGTCCTACAATGAGCAGTTCTTC.

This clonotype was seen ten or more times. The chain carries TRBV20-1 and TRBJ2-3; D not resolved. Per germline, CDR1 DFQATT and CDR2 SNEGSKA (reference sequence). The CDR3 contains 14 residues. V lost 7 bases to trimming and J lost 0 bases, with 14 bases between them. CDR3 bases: TGCAGTGGTCGGAAACCCACTAGCACAGATACGCAGTATTTT. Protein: CSGRKPTSTDTQYF.

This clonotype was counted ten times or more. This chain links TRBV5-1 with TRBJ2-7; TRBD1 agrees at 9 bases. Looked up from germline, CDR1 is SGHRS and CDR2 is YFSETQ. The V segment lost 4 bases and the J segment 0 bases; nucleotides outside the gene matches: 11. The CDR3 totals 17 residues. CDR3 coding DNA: TGCGCCAGCAGCACCCGAGAGAACAGGGGGCTCTCCTACGAGCAGTACTTC. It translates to CASSTRENRGLSYEQYF.

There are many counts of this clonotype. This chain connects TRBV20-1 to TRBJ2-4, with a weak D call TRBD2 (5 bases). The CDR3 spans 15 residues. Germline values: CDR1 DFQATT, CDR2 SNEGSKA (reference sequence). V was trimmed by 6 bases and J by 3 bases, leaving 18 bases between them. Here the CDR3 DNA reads TGCAGTGCCCTCGTGCGGGTTTTCAGCAAAAACATTCAGTACTTC. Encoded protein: CSALVRVFSKNIQYF.

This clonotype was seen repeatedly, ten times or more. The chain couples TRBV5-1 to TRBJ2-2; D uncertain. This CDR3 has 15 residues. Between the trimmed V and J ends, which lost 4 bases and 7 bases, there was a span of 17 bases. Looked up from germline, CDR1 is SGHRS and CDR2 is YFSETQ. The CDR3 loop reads CASSLVELVGGELFF. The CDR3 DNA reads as TGCGCCAGCAGCCTAGTTGAGTTGGTCGGCGGGGAGCTGTTTTTT.

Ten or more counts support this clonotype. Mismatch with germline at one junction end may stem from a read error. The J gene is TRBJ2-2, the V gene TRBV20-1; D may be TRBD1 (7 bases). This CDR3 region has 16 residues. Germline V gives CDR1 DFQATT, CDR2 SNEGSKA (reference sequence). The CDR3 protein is CSDRDLQGGDTGELFF. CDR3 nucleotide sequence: TGCAGTGATAGAGACCTTCAGGGGGGAGACACCGGGGAGCTGTTTTTT.

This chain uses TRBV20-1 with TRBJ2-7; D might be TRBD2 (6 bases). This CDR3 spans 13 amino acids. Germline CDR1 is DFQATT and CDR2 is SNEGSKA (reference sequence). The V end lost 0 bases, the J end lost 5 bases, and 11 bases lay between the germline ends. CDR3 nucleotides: TGCAGTGCTAGAGATGGAGGGCTGGACGAGCAGTACTTC. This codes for CSARDGGLDEQYF.

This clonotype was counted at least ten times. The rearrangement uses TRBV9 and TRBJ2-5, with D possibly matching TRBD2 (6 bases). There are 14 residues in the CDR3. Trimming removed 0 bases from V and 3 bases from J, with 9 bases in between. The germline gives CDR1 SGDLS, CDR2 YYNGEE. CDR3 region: CASSVEGGEETQYF. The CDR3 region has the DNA TGTGCCAGCAGCGTAGAGGGCGGGGAAGAGACCCAGTACTTC.

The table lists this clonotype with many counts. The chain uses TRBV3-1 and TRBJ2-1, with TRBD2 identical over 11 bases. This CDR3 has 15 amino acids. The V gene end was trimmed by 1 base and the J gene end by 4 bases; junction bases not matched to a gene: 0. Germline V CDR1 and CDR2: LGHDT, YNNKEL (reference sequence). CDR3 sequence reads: CASSQGLAGYNEQFF. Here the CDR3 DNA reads TGTGCCAGCAGCCAAGGACTAGCGGGGTACAATGAGCAGTTCTTC.

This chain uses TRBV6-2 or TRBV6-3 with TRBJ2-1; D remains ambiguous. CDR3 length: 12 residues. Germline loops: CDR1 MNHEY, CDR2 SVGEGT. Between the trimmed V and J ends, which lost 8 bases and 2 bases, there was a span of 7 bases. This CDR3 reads CASLGAYNEQFF. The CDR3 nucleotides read TGTGCCAGCCTCGGAGCCTACAATGAGCAGTTCTTC.

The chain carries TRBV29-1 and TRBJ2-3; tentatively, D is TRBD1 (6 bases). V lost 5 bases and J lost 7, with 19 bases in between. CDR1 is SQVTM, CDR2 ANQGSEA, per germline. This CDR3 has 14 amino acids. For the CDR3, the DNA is TGCAGCGTTCCCCGCGCAACAGGGCTACATACGCAGTATTTT. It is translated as CSVPRATGLHTQYF.

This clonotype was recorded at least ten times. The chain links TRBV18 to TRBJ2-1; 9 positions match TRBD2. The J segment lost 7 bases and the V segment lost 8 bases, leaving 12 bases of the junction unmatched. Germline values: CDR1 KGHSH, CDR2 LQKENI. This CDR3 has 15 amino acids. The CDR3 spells CASARVLAGMNEQFF. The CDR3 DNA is TGTGCCAGCGCCCGGGTCCTAGCGGGGATGAATGAGCAGTTCTTC.

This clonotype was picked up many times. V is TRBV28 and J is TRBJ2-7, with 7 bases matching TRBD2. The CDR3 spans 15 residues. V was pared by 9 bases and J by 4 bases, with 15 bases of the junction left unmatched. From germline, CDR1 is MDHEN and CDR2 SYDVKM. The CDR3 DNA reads TGTGCCAGTGTGTCGCATTCGGCGGGGGAATACGAGCAGTACTTC. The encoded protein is CASVSHSAGEYEQYF.

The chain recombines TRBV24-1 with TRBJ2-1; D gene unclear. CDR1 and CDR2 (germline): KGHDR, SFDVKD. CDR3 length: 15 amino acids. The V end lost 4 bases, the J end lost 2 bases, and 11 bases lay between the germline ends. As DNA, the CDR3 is TGTGCCACCAGTGAGTCCGGACGGACCTACAATGAGCAGTTCTTC. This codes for CATSESGRTYNEQFF.

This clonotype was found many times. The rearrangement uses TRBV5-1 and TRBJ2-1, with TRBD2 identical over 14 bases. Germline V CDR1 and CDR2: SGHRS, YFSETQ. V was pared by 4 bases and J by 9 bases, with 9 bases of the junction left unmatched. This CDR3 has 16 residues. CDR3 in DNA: TGCGCCAGCAGCGTTACGACTAGCGGGGGGGTGGGTGAGCAGTTCTTC. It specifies CASSVTTSGGVGEQFF.

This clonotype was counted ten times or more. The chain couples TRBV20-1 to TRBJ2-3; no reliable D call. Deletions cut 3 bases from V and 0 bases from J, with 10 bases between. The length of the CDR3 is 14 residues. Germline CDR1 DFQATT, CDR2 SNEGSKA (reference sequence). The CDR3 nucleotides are TGCAGTGCTAGGATAGCCGGTAGCACAGATACGCAGTATTTT. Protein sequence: CSARIAGSTDTQYF.

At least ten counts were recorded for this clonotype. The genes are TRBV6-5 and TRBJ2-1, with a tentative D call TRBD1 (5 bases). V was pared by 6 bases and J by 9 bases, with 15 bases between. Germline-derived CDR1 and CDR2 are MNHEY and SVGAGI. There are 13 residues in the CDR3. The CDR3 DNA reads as TGTGCCAGCAGGGACCAGGGCCTAGGTGAGCAGTTCTTC. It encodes CASRDQGLGEQFF.

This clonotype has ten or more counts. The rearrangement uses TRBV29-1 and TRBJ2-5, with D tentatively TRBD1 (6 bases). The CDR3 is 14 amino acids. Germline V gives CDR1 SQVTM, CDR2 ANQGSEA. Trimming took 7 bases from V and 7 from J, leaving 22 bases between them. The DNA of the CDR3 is TGCAGCGCACATCAGGGGAGCGTACGGGGGACCCAGTACTTC. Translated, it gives CSAHQGSVRGTQYF.

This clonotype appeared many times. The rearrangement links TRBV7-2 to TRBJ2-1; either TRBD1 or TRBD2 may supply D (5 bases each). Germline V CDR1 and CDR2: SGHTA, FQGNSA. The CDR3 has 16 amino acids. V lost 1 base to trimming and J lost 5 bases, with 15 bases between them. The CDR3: CASSLDGTALDNEQFF. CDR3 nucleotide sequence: TGTGCCAGCAGCTTAGACGGGACGGCGTTGGACAATGAGCAGTTCTTC. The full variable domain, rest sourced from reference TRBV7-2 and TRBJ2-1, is GAGVSQSPSNKVTEKGKDVELRCDPISGHTALYWYRQSLGQGLEFLIYFQGNSAPDKSGLPSDRFSAERTGGSVSTLTIQRTQQEDSAVYLCASSLDGTALDNEQFFGPGTRLTVL.